This is a list of T cell receptor beta chains from one sample in a study of Tregs in tolerant kidney transplant recipients. The data were produced by immunoSEQ multiplex PCR, yet TCRdb's version contains in-frame clones alone and is incomplete. Of under 300,000 clones in the sample, about 86% were seen once. Sequenced sample: CD4+ T cells from blood. The receptors were gathered from a human donor in good health. CDR3s include the opening cysteine and the closing phenylalanine or tryptophan. Each record gives: D gene, V gene, CDR3 length, clone size, J gene, CDR3 protein, CDR3 DNA. The D gene is left open where the match is weak. The size entry is marked missing in some rows and otherwise reads once, few, many or a size class.

NA	TRBV12-5	18	NA	TRBJ2-1	CASGLVMDGRVSYNEQFF	TGTGCTAGTGGTTTGGTAATGGATGGGCGAGTATCCTACAATGAGCAGTTCTTC
NA	TRBV7-6	14	NA	TRBJ2-5	CASSPLGGQETQYF	TGTGCCAGCAGCCCCTTGGGCGGACAAGAGACCCAGTACTTC
NA	TRBV6-1	12	NA	TRBJ2-5	CASGEQGETQYF	TGTGCCAGCGGGGAGCAGGGGGAGACCCAGTACTTC
NA	TRBV6-1	14	NA	TRBJ1-3	CASHIWRNGNTIYF	TGTGCCAGCCATATATGGAGGAATGGAAACACCATATATTTT
NA	TRBV2	13	NA	TRBJ1-2	CASTDAGAGGYTF	TGTGCCAGCACCGACGCGGGGGCCGGGGGCTACACCTTC
TRBD1	TRBV30	14	NA	TRBJ1-5	CAWSVRTGGQPQHF	TGTGCCTGGAGTGTAAGGACAGGGGGTCAGCCCCAGCATTTT
NA	TRBV9	15	NA	TRBJ1-2	CASSVGGTGSYGYTF	TGTGCCAGCAGCGTAGGGGGGACGGGAAGCTATGGCTACACCTTC
NA	TRBV6-5	15	NA	TRBJ1-5	CASSYKGVGNQPQHF	TGTGCCAGCAGTTACAAGGGCGTGGGCAATCAGCCCCAGCATTTT
NA	TRBV27	14	NA	TRBJ1-5	CASSAYRDNQPQHF	TGTGCCAGCAGTGCCTACAGGGACAATCAGCCCCAGCATTTT
TRBD1	TRBV12-5	15	once	TRBJ1-1	CASGLDRGRDTEAFF	TGTGCTAGTGGTTTGGACAGGGGGCGGGACACTGAAGCTTTCTTT
NA	TRBV6-5	16	NA	TRBJ2-7	CASSYDMGGPTYEQYF	TGTGCCAGCAGTTACGATATGGGAGGCCCCACCTACGAGCAGTACTTC
NA	TRBV6-1	11	NA	TRBJ1-1	CASSTRLEAFF	TGTGCCAGCAGTACCAGGTTGGAAGCTTTCTTT
NA	TRBV2	14	NA	TRBJ2-2	CASMTPGVAGELFF	TGTGCCAGCATGACCCCAGGGGTGGCCGGGGAGCTGTTTTTT
NA	TRBV7-2	17	NA	TRBJ1-3	CASSKLRTASSGNTIYF	TGTGCCAGCAGCAAACTGCGGACAGCGAGCTCTGGAAACACCATATATTTT
NA	TRBV6-5	14	once	TRBJ1-5	CASREYTGNQPQHF	TGTGCCAGCAGGGAGTACACGGGCAATCAGCCCCAGCATTTT
NA	TRBV9	15	NA	TRBJ1-2	CASSVDPGLRYGYTF	TGTGCCAGCAGCGTAGACCCGGGACTGAGGTATGGCTACACCTTC
TRBD1	TRBV6-5	15	NA	TRBJ2-7	CASSRQGPPFYEQYF	TGTGCCAGCAGCCGACAGGGGCCCCCGTTCTACGAGCAGTACTTC
NA	TRBV27	16	NA	TRBJ1-5	CASSSKILGGNQPQHF	TGTGCCAGCAGTTCGAAGATTCTGGGCGGCAATCAGCCCCAGCATTTT
NA	TRBV11-2	15	NA	TRBJ2-1	CASSRTRGRLNEQFF	TGTGCCAGCAGCCGGACCAGGGGCCGCCTCAATGAGCAGTTCTTC
NA	TRBV5-8	14	NA	TRBJ2-3	CASSLPRLTDTQYF	TGTGCCAGCAGCTTGCCTAGATTGACAGATACGCAGTATTTT
NA	TRBV7-2	13	NA	TRBJ1-1	CASSSNGGFEAFF	TGTGCCAGCAGCTCAAACGGAGGCTTTGAAGCTTTCTTT
NA	TRBV5-1	14	NA	TRBJ2-5	CASSQQGSQETQYF	TGCGCCAGCAGCCAACAGGGCTCCCAAGAGACCCAGTACTTC
TRBD2	TRBV4-1	16	NA	TRBJ2-1	CASSLLPSGAYNEQFF	TGCGCCAGCAGCCTACTACCAAGCGGGGCCTACAATGAGCAGTTCTTC
TRBD2	TRBV7-6	16	NA	TRBJ2-7	CASSFETSGRAYEQYF	TGTGCCAGCAGCTTTGAGACTAGCGGGAGGGCCTACGAGCAGTACTTC
NA	TRBV7-6	13	few	TRBJ2-7	CASSPSPPLEQYF	TGTGCCAGCAGCCCGTCCCCCCCCCTCGAGCAGTACTTC
TRBD1	TRBV6-1	14	NA	TRBJ1-2	CASSRQGADYGYTF	TGTGCCAGCAGTAGACAGGGGGCGGACTATGGCTACACCTTC
NA	TRBV4-1	17	once	TRBJ2-1	CASSQDIGGSSYNEQFF	TGCGCCAGCAGCCAAGATATAGGGGGGAGCTCCTACAATGAGCAGTTCTTC
TRBD1	TRBV19	14	NA	TRBJ1-4	CASRQGDTNEKLFF	TGTGCCAGTAGGCAGGGGGACACTAATGAAAAACTGTTTTTT
TRBD2	TRBV4-2	16	NA	TRBJ2-1	CASSHQEREGWNEQFF	TGTGCCAGCAGCCATCAAGAGCGGGAGGGTTGGAATGAGCAGTTCTTC
NA	TRBV30	17	NA	TRBJ2-3	CAWGTKGGLARTDTQYF	TGTGCCTGGGGTACTAAGGGGGGACTCGCCCGCACAGATACGCAGTATTTT
NA	TRBV10-1	12	NA	TRBJ2-3	CASSGTPDTQYF	TGCGCCAGCAGTGGGACACCCGATACGCAGTATTTT
NA	TRBV18	13	NA	TRBJ1-1	CASTRRGGTEAFF	TGTGCCAGCACCCGGAGGGGTGGCACTGAAGCTTTCTTT
NA	TRBV5-5	15	once	TRBJ1-5	CASSLEGGSNQPQHF	TGTGCCAGCAGCTTGGAGGGGGGATCCAATCAGCCCCAGCATTTT
NA	TRBV30	14	NA	TRBJ2-5	CAWSGSYPKETQYF	TGTGCCTGGAGTGGGAGCTACCCAAAAGAGACCCAGTACTTC